The 14 T cell receptor beta chains below all came from one sample that was sequenced in a study of cytomegalovirus exposure and HLA in healthy donors. Amplification used 60 Vbeta primers and 13 Jbeta primers. Produced via immunoSEQ multiplex PCR; TCRdb's table is partial and in-frame only. The repertoire holds around 120,000 clones, with 80% as singletons. Sequenced sample: PBMCs. The receptor set was obtained from a woman aged 40 to 55 in good health and CMV-seronegative.

The genes are TRBV4-3 and TRBJ2-5; D might be TRBD2 (6 bases). Matching the DNA end better, TRBJ2-7 makes the J call doubtful. This CDR3 comprises 14 residues. Germline lookup yields CDR1 LGHNA and CDR2 YSLEER. The CDR3 reads CASSQDRGSGEQYF. The DNA of the CDR3 is TGCGCCAGCAGCCAAGATCGGGGGTCAGGCGAGCAGTACTTC.

The V gene is TRBV13, the J gene TRBJ2-5, with 11 positions matching TRBD2. This CDR3 spans 14 amino acids. The V gene's germline CDR1 is PRHDT and CDR2 FYEKMQ (reference sequence). J was trimmed by 4 bases and V by 4 bases; bases with no gene match: 2. CDR3 in DNA: TGTGCCAGCAGCTCACTAGCGGGAGTAGAGACCCAGTACTTC. Protein product: CASSSLAGVETQYF.

This clone was seen only a few times. The chain is built from TRBV11-2 and TRBJ2-5; D perhaps matches TRBD1 (6 bases). The CDR3 sequence is 14 residues long. With 1 base removed from V and 2 bases from J, the gap between germline ends came to 8 bases. Germline CDR1 SGHAT, CDR2 FQNNGV. Written as DNA, the CDR3 is TGTGCCAGCAGCTTAGTTGGACAGCAAGAGACCCAGTACTTC. Translating gives CASSLVGQQETQYF.

The rearrangement joins TRBV6-5 to TRBJ2-5; 9 bases align to TRBD1. There are 14 residues in the CDR3. Trimming cost V 5 bases and J 3 bases; bases outside gene matches: 4. Germline V gene sequence: CDR1 MNHEY, CDR2 SVGAGI. The CDR3 sequence: CASSPGTGKETQYF. The CDR3 DNA reads as TGTGCCAGCAGTCCCGGGACAGGGAAAGAGACCCAGTACTTC.

The sample holds a few counts of this clone. For the CDR3, the DNA is TGTGCCAGCAGTGAATGGGACAGGGTGGGTCAGCCCCAGCATTTT. Its translation: CASSEWDRVGQPQHF. V is TRBV6-1 and J is TRBJ1-5; 9 positions match TRBD1. CDR1 MNHNS and CDR2 SASEGT come from the germline V gene. CDR3 length: 15 amino acids. J gave up 6 bases and V 2 bases, and 5 bases lay outside the gene matches.

The chain recombines TRBV27 with TRBJ1-1; TRBD1 matches at 10 bases. Trimming removed 2 bases from V and 6 bases from J; junction bases left unmatched: 3. The CDR3 sequence is 14 residues long. The germline V gene encodes CDR1 MNHEY and CDR2 SMNVEV (reference sequence). CDR3 in DNA: TGTGCCAGCAGTTTAGGGACAGGGGCCCCTGAAGCTTTCTTT. Protein product: CASSLGTGAPEAFF.

The chain has TRBV4-1 and TRBJ2-3, with D perhaps matching TRBD1 (5 bases). Germline V lookup: CDR1 MGHRA, CDR2 YSYEKL. V was pared by 8 bases and J by 2 bases, with 17 bases between. This CDR3 contains 15 residues. CDR3 DNA sequence: TGCGCCAGCTCCCGTGGACATACTAACACAGATACGCAGTATTTT. Amino acid sequence: CASSRGHTNTDTQYF.

The chain carries TRBV2 and TRBJ2-2; 7 nucleotides align to TRBD1. This CDR3 region has 12 residues. V gave up 6 bases and J gave up 5 bases; unmatched junction bases: 0. Looked up from germline, CDR1 is SNHLY and CDR2 is FYNNEI. CDR3 in DNA: TGTGCCAGCAGACAGGGGACCGGGGAGCTGTTTTTT. Encoded protein: CASRQGTGELFF.

This chain joins TRBV4-2 and TRBJ2-2, with TRBD1 identical over 9 bases. The V gene end was trimmed by 5 bases and the J gene end by 5 bases; junction bases not matched to a gene: 3. The CDR3 sequence is 14 residues long. CDR1 LGHNA and CDR2 YNFKEQ come from the germline V gene. CDR3 region: CASSVDRGTGELFF. CDR3 sequence (DNA): TGTGCCAGCAGCGTAGACAGGGGGACCGGGGAGCTGTTTTTT.

J is TRBJ2-2 and V is TRBV18; 7 nucleotides match TRBD2. This CDR3 has 16 residues. V lost 0 bases to trimming and J lost 6 bases; unmatched junction nucleotides: 7. CDR1 and CDR2 (germline): KGHSH, LQKENI. The CDR3 region has the DNA TGTGCCAGCTCACCACCGGATGGACTAGTACCCGGGGAGCTGTTTTTT. Its protein product is CASSPPDGLVPGELFF.

V is TRBV6-1 and J is TRBJ1-4; 8 positions agree with TRBD1. The V gene's germline CDR1 is MNHNS and CDR2 SASEGT. This CDR3 has 16 residues. V dropped 4 bases and J dropped 1; count of bases not matched to a gene: 5. Written as DNA, the CDR3 is TGTGCCAGCAGTGTCATACAGGGGGGAACTAATGAAAAACTGTTTTTT. Encoded protein: CASSVIQGGTNEKLFF.

The rearrangement uses TRBV28 and TRBJ1-5; 8 positions agree with TRBD1. CDR1 and CDR2 (germline): MDHEN, SYDVKM. This CDR3 comprises 16 residues. Losses at the gene ends were 8 bases for V and 4 bases for J; bases not matched to a gene: 13. CDR3 in DNA: TGTGCCAGCCACTTGAGGGGCAGGGGGCAAAATCAGCCCCAGCATTTT. Protein product: CASHLRGRGQNQPQHF.

This sequence joins TRBV25-1 and TRBJ2-3; 8 positions match TRBD2. Germline V lookup: CDR1 MGHDK, CDR2 SYGVNS. This CDR3 comprises 17 residues. The junction had 9 bases not matched to a gene; V was cut back by 1 base and J by 3 bases. The CDR3 spells CASSEFGGTRVTDTQYF. As DNA, the CDR3 is TGTGCCAGCAGTGAATTCGGAGGGACTAGGGTGACAGATACGCAGTATTTT.

The chain uses TRBV9 and TRBJ1-1, with 8 bases aligning to TRBD1. In germline, CDR1 is SGDLS, CDR2 YYNGEE. The CDR3 sequence is 14 residues long. Trimming took 2 bases from V and 5 from J; bases not matched to a gene: 5. DNA for the CDR3: TGTGCCAGCAGCGTGGGACAGGAGGGAACTGAAGCTTTCTTT. Protein product: CASSVGQEGTEAFF. Complete variable domain (other parts from reference TRBV9 and TRBJ1-1): DSGVTQTPKHLITATGQRVTLRCSPRSGDLSVYWYQQSLDQGLQFLIQYYNGEERAKGNILERFSAQQFPDLHSELNLSSLELGDSALYFCASSVGQEGTEAFFGQGTRLTVV.